This T cell receptor (beta chain) is drawn from a study of blood T cell repertoires in COVID-19. At the level of the study: PBMCs, B-cell-depleted T cells, or T cells were the source of the cDNA or gDNA that made up the material.

In the original processing: By means of reference gene primer amplification, nucleated cell counts were estimated. The repertoire was sequenced with immunoSEQ multiplex PCR; TCRdb's copy has only in-frame clones and lacks some. V, J and clone size are taken as reported in that table, and D and trimming were inferred from the DNA itself. The sample contains around 62,000 clones, roughly 85% of which appear only once. Sequencing used peripheral blood. This clonotype was obtained from a man aged 50-59 years with acute or convalescent COVID-19.

The CDR3 reads CASSLDRGYNEQFF. In DNA, the CDR3 is TGTGCCAGCAGCTTGGACAGGGGGTACAATGAGCAGTTCTTC. The V call is TRBV4-2, the J call TRBJ2-1; 10 nucleotides line up with TRBD1. Trimming at V came to 5 bases and at J to 4 bases, leaving 2 bases not matched to a gene. The germline gives CDR1 LGHNA, CDR2 YNFKEQ. There are 14 residues in the CDR3.